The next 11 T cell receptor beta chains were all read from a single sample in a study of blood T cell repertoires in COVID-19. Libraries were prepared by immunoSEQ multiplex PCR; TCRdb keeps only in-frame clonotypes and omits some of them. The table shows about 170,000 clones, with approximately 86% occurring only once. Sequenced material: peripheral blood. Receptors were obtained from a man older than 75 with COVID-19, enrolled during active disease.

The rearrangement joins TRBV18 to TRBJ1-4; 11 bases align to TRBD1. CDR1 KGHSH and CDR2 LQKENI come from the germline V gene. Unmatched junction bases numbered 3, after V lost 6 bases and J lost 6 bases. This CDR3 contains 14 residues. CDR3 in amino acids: CASSRTGGDEKLFF. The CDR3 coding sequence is TGTGCCAGCTCGCGGACAGGGGGCGATGAAAAACTGTTTTTT.

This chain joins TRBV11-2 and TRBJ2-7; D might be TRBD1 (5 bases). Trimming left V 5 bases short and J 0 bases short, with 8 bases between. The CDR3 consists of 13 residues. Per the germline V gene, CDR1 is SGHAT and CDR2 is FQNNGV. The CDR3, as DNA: TGTGCCAGCAGCCGACAGAGCTCCTACGAGCAGTACTTC. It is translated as CASSRQSSYEQYF. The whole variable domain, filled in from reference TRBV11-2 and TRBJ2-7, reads EAGVAQSPRYKIIEKRQSVAFWCNPISGHATLYWYQQILGQGPKLLIQFQNNGVVDDSQLPKDRFSAERLKGVDSTLKIQPAKLEDSAVYLCASSRQSSYEQYFGPGTRLTVT.

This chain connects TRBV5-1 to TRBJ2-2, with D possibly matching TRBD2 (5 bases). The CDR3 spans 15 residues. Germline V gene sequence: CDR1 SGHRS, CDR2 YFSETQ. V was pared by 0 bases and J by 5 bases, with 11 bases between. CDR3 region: CASSLDRGLTGELFF. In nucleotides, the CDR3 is TGCGCCAGCAGCTTGGATAGAGGGTTAACCGGGGAGCTGTTTTTT.

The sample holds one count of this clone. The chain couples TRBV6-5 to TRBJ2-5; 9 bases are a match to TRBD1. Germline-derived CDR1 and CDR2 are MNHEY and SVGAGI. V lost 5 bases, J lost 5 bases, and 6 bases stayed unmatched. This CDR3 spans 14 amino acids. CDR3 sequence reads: CASSTRDRAETQYF. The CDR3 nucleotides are TGTGCCAGCAGTACCCGGGACAGGGCGGAGACCCAGTACTTC.

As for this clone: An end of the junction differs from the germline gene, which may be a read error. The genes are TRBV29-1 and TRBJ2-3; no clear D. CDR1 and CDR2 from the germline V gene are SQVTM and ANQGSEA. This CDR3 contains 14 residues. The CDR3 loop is CSARRQPGTDKQYF. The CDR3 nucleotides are TGCAGCGCCCGCAGGCAACCAGGCACAGATAAGCAGTATTTT.

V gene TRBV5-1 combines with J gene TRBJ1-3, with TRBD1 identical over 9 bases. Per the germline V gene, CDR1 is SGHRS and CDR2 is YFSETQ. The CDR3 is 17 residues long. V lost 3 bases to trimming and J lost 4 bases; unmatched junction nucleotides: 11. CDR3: CASSSSAPGQGGNTIYF. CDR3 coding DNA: TGCGCCAGCAGCTCGAGCGCCCCGGGACAGGGAGGAAACACCATATATTTT.

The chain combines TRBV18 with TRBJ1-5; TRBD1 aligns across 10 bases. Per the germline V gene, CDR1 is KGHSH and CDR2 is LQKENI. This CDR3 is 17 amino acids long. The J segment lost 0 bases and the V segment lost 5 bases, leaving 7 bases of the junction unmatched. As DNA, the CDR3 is TGTGCCAGCTCATTTTCCGGGACAGGGGATAGCAATCAGCCCCAGCATTTT. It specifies CASSFSGTGDSNQPQHF.

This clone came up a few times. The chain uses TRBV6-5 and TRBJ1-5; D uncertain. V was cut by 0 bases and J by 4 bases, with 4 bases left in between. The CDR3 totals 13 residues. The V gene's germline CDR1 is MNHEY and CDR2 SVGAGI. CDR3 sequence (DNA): TGTGCCAGCAGTTACTCTGAGAATCAGCCCCAGCATTTT. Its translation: CASSYSENQPQHF.

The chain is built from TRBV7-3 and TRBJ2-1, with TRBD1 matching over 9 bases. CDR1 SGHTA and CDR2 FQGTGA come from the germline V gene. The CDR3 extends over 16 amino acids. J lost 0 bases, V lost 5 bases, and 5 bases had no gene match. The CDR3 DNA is TGTGCCAGCAGCAGACAGGGGGACCTCTCCTACAATGAGCAGTTCTTC. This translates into CASSRQGDLSYNEQFF.

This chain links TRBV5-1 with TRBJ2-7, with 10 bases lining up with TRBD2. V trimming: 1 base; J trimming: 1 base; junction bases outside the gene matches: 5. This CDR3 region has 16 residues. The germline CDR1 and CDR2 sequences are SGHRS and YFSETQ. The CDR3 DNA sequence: TGCGCCAGCAGCTTGTTAGAGCGGGGGGGTTCCTACGAGCAGTACTTC. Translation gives CASSLLERGGSYEQYF.

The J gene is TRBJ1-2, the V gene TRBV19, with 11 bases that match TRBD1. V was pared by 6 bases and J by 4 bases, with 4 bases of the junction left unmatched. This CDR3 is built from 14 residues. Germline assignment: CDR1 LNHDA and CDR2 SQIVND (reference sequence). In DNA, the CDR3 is TGTGCCAGTAGGGACAGGGGGCACGGCTATGGCTACACCTTC. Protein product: CASRDRGHGYGYTF.